These T cell receptor beta chains were read from a single sample in a study of blood T cell repertoires in COVID-19. Produced via immunoSEQ multiplex PCR; TCRdb's table is partial and in-frame only. The sample includes about 240,000 clones, 82% of them seen just once. Sequenced material: peripheral blood. These receptors all come from a woman in her fifties or sixties with active or convalescent COVID-19. The CDR3 runs from the conserved cysteine through the conserved F or W. D genes are given only for firm matches. Only some rows state a clone size, as once, few, many or a class for expanded clones.

CDR3nt: TGTGCCAGTAGTACCGGGACAGGGGCTCCCTGGGGCAATCAGCCCCAGCATTTT; CDR3aa: CASSTGTGAPWGNQPQHF; abundance: -; j_gene: TRBJ1-5; d_gene: TRBD1; v_gene: TRBV19
CDR3nt: TGTGCCAGCAGCTTAAACCCCTGGACTAGCGGGGCCACCGGGGAGCTGTTTTTT; CDR3aa: CASSLNPWTSGATGELFF; abundance: -; j_gene: TRBJ2-2; d_gene: TRBD2; v_gene: TRBV7-2
CDR3nt: TGCGCCAGCAGCTCGGTGACAGGGGGCTACACCTTC; CDR3aa: CASSSVTGGYTF; abundance: -; j_gene: TRBJ1-2; d_gene: TRBD1; v_gene: TRBV5-1
CDR3nt: TGTGCCAGCAGCCCGACAGGGGAGGGAAACACCATATATTTT; CDR3aa: CASSPTGEGNTIYF; abundance: once; j_gene: TRBJ1-3; d_gene: TRBD1; v_gene: TRBV2
CDR3nt: TGCGCCAGCAGCGTAAGTCACAGGGGCAACACCGGGGAGCTGTTTTTT; CDR3aa: CASSVSHRGNTGELFF; abundance: -; j_gene: TRBJ2-2; d_gene: TRBD1; v_gene: TRBV5-1
CDR3nt: TGTGCCAGCAGTGAACCTTATACAGCGAACACTGAAGCTTTCTTT; CDR3aa: CASSEPYTANTEAFF; abundance: few; j_gene: TRBJ1-1; d_gene: -; v_gene: TRBV2
CDR3nt: TGTGCCAGCCGCGAAAACACAGATACGCAGTATTTT; CDR3aa: CASRENTDTQYF; abundance: -; j_gene: TRBJ2-3; d_gene: -; v_gene: TRBV18
CDR3nt: TGTGCCAGCAGCGTAGACGAGGATTCACCCCTCCACTTT; CDR3aa: CASSVDEDSPLHF; abundance: -; j_gene: TRBJ1-6; d_gene: -; v_gene: TRBV9
CDR3nt: TGTGCCTGGACCCCGACCAGCGGCGGCACAGATACGCAGTATTTT; CDR3aa: CAWTPTSGGTDTQYF; abundance: -; j_gene: TRBJ2-3; d_gene: -; v_gene: TRBV30
CDR3nt: TGTGCCAGCAGTGAGGCCTCGATGGAGACCCAGTACTTC; CDR3aa: CASSEASMETQYF; abundance: -; j_gene: TRBJ2-5; d_gene: -; v_gene: TRBV2